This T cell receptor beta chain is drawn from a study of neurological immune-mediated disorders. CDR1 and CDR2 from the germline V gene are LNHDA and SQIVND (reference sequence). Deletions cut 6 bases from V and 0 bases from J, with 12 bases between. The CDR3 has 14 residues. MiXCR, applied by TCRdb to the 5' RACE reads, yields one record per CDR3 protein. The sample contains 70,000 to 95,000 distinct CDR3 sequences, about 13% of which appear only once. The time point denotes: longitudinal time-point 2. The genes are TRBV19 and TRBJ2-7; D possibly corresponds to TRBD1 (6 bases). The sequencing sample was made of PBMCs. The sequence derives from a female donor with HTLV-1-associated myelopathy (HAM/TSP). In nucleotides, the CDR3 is TGTGCCAGTAGCCGACAGGAAAGCTCCTACGAGCAGTACTTC. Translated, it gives CASSRQESSYEQYF.